These T cell receptor beta chains were read from a single sample in a study of blood T cell repertoires in COVID-19. TCRdb keeps only in-frame clones here, not all; method: immunoSEQ multiplex PCR. The table lists approximately 240,000 clones, approximately 87% of them singletons, with roughly 3.2% in the top ten. Source material: PBMCs or T cells enriched from blood (not recorded which). All receptors come from a woman in her forties or fifties in a cohort exposed to, infected with or recovered from COVID-19 (not recorded which). The CDR3 runs from the conserved cysteine through the conserved F or W. A D gene is named only where the DNA matches it firmly. Size values are once, few and many counts, or a class for expanded clones, and some rows have none.

CDR3 DNA,CDR3 protein,D gene,clone size,V gene,J gene
TGCGCCAGCAGCCCCCGACTAGCGGGGGGGCCGAAGACCCAGTACTTC,CASSPRLAGGPKTQYF,TRBD2,-,TRBV5-1,TRBJ2-5
TGTGCCAGTAGTATAGATAGGAGACTGGGCGGGGAGCTGTTTTTT,CASSIDRRLGGELFF,-,-,TRBV19,TRBJ2-2
TGTGCCAGCAGGAGGGACACCAATCCAACCTACGAGCAGTACTTC,CASRRDTNPTYEQYF,-,-,TRBV7-2,TRBJ2-7
TGTGCCAGCAGCTCCCCACAGGGAGGGCCCCTCCACTTT,CASSSPQGGPLHF,-,once,TRBV11-1,TRBJ1-6
TGTGCCAGCGCTCGTTCTACGACACCCCTCCACTTT,CASARSTTPLHF,-,-,TRBV13,TRBJ1-6
TGTGCCAGCAGCCTGGGGACAGGGCGTAGCGGGGAGCTGTTTTTT,CASSLGTGRSGELFF,TRBD1,-,TRBV7-9,TRBJ2-2
TGTGCCAGCTCTTTTAGCGAAGGAAACACCATATATTTT,CASSFSEGNTIYF,-,-,TRBV7-2,TRBJ1-3
TGCGCCAGCAGCTTGGGGACAGGGGGATGGGATCAGCCCCAGCATTTT,CASSLGTGGWDQPQHF,TRBD1,-,TRBV5-1,TRBJ1-5
TGTGCCAGCAGAGGACAGGGCGGGAATCAGCCCCAGCATTTT,CASRGQGGNQPQHF,TRBD1,-,TRBV6-4,TRBJ1-5
TGTGCCAGCAGAACCACGACAGGTTCTCGGGTTGGCTACACCTTC,CASRTTTGSRVGYTF,-,-,TRBV21-1,TRBJ1-2
TGTGCCATCTCCCGGGACTGGACCTACGAGCAGTACTTC,CAISRDWTYEQYF,-,-,TRBV6-5,TRBJ2-7